A single sample gave rise to the 13 T cell receptor beta chains below, sequenced in a study of regulatory T cells in long-lasting Graves disease. The TCR beta library used iRepertoire HTBI primers with Arm-PCR amplification of CDR3. TCRdb used MiXCR to reprocess the multiplex PCR reads, holding one entry per CDR3 protein. The sample includes approximately 390,000 distinct CDR3 sequences, 15% to 20% seen only once; the top ten take roughly a fifth. The time point here: newly diagnosed GD, antithyroid drugs for less than 3 months. RNA extracted from PBMCs served as the sequencing template. This same sample was also part of a study on T cells in Graves' hyperthyroidism and ophthalmopathy.

The sequences come from peripheral blood mononuclear cells (PBMCs), collected at new diagnosis, from a patient treated with antithyroid drugs. The receptor set was obtained from a woman between 18 and 30 years old with Graves disease.

V and J are TRBV20-1 and TRBJ2-1; 7 bases line up with TRBD2. V was pared by 2 bases and J by 4 bases, with 11 bases of the junction left unmatched. CDR3 length equals 16 residues. The V gene's germline CDR1 is DFQATT and CDR2 SNEGSKA (reference sequence). The CDR3 is CSARPSGLWEYNEQFF. The CDR3 nucleotides are TGCAGTGCTAGACCCTCGGGACTATGGGAGTACAATGAGCAGTTCTTC.

Notes on this clonotype: A much larger clonotype is one base distant, so this may be a read error. This chain joins TRBV2 and TRBJ2-5; TRBD1 matches at 7 bases. The germline V gene has CDR1 SNHLY and CDR2 FYNNEI. CDR3 length equals 14 residues. The CDR3 coding sequence is TGTGCCGGCAGACAGGGTAGGGTGAACAATGAGCAGTACTTC. Its translation: CAGRQGRVNNEQYF.

This clonotype occurred once. This chain joins TRBV14 and TRBJ2-3; D uncertain. With the DNA end fitting TRBJ2-5 better, the J assignment may be wrong. The CDR3 length is 14 residues. Looked up from germline, CDR1 is SGHDN and CDR2 is FVKESK. The CDR3 bases are TGTGCCAGCAGCCGGACCCCCGCATCAGAGACCCAGTACTTC. Its translation: CASSRTPASETQYF.

This clonotype was seen many times. The V call is TRBV6-1, the J call TRBJ1-1; D possibly corresponds to TRBD1 (6 bases). The germline V and J ends were trimmed by 8 bases and 0 bases, with 10 bases remaining between them. CDR3 length equals 13 residues. Germline CDR1 reads MNHNS; CDR2 reads SASEGT. CDR3 DNA: TGTGCCAGCCCTAAGGGGGTGAACACTGAAGCTTTCTTT. It encodes CASPKGVNTEAFF.

At least ten counts were recorded for this clonotype. CDR3 nucleotide sequence: TGTGCCAGCAGTTTTGGACTAGCGGAGCAGTTCTTC. Protein: CASSFGLAEQFF. The chain is built from TRBV12-3 or TRBV12-4 and TRBJ2-1; 9 nucleotides match TRBD2. This CDR3 is built from 12 residues. J was trimmed by 10 bases and V by 3 bases; bases with no gene match: 1.

This clonotype was counted many times. The rearrangement uses TRBV18 and TRBJ2-5; unclear D gene. From germline, CDR1 is KGHSH and CDR2 LQKENI. This CDR3 region has 13 residues. Trimming left V 10 bases short and J 4 bases short, with 16 bases between. Here the CDR3 DNA reads TGTGCCACCAGGAAAAGCAGACCAGAGACCCAGTACTTC. Translation gives CATRKSRPETQYF.

This clonotype was found many times. The gene calls are TRBV5-6 and TRBJ2-3; possibly TRBD2 for D (6 bases). This CDR3 spans 16 amino acids. Trimming shortened V by 0 bases and J by 2 bases, and 13 bases separated the two germline ends. CDR1 SGHDT and CDR2 YYEEEE come from the germline V gene. CDR3 coding DNA: TGTGCCAGCAGCTTGGTAACACGGGAGACCACAGATACGCAGTATTTT. As protein: CASSLVTRETTDTQYF.

This clonotype showed up many times. This chain links TRBV20-1 with TRBJ1-5, with D possibly being TRBD1 (6 bases). The CDR3 loop spans 13 amino acids. V was cut by 5 bases and J by 3 bases, with 11 bases left in between. The germline V gene has CDR1 DFQATT and CDR2 SNEGSKA (reference sequence). The CDR3 sequence: CSAWHRVNQPQHF. The DNA of the CDR3 is TGCAGTGCTTGGCACAGGGTCAATCAGCCCCAGCATTTT.

V gene TRBV7-9 combines with J gene TRBJ2-1; 11 nucleotides agree with TRBD2. This CDR3 has 15 amino acids. Germline-derived CDR1 and CDR2 are SEHNR and FQNEAQ (reference sequence). Trimming took 2 bases from V and 8 from J; bases not matched to a gene: 5. CDR3 bases: TGTGCCAGCAGCTTATTAGCGGGGGGGCCCGATGAGCAGTTCTTC. The encoded protein is CASSLLAGGPDEQFF.

Written as DNA, the CDR3 is TGTGCCAGTAGAACCGGGACAGGGGTTGTCGCGGATACGCAGTATTTT. Translating gives CASRTGTGVVADTQYF. This chain uses TRBV19 with TRBJ2-3, with 10 bases matching TRBD1. The CDR3 runs 16 residues. CDR1 is LNHDA and CDR2 is SQIVND in the germline V gene (reference sequence). Trimming took 6 bases from V and 6 from J; bases not matched to a gene: 12.

With regard to this clonotype: This may be a read error, as it is one base from a much larger clone. This chain connects TRBV5-1 to TRBJ1-4; no firm D call. The CDR3 sequence is 14 residues long. Germline V gene sequence: CDR1 SGHRS, CDR2 YFSETQ. This chain's CDR3 is CASSGYPTNEKPFF. The CDR3 nucleotides read TGCGCCAGCAGTGGGTATCCAACTAATGAAAAACCGTTTTTT.

This CDR3 reads CASSPGAVGLLNYGYTF. The CDR3 nucleotides read TGTGCCAGTTCCCCCGGGGCAGTCGGCCTCCTTAACTATGGCTACACCTTC. This chain connects TRBV28 to TRBJ1-2; TRBD1 might be the D (5 bases). The CDR3 extends over 17 amino acids. The V and J ends lost 9 bases and 1 base respectively, with 24 bases between them. The germline V gene encodes CDR1 MDHEN and CDR2 SYDVKM.

This clonotype was seen a handful of times. The chain joins TRBV19 to TRBJ2-7; 7 bases map to TRBD2. Germline V gives CDR1 LNHDA, CDR2 SQIVND (reference sequence). There are 16 residues in the CDR3. V was pared by 3 bases and J by 3 bases, with 11 bases of the junction left unmatched. DNA for the CDR3: TGTGCCAGTAGTATCCTTCGAGGGGAGGGGTTCTACGAGCAGTACTTC. This translates into CASSILRGEGFYEQYF.